These T cell receptor beta chains were read from a single sample in a study of blood T cells in healthy people across ages. MiXCR was run by TCRdb on the 5' RACE reads, yielding one entry per CDR3 protein. The sample has around 1,800,000 distinct CDR3 sequences; more than 35% are singletons. Sample: blood. The receptor set was obtained from a human donor in good health. Each CDR3 is given with its conserved first and last residue. D genes are given only for firm matches. Size tells how often a clone was seen (once, few, many) or the class of an expanded clone, and some rows leave it out.

v_call: TRBV6-6
j_call: TRBJ1-5
d_call: NA
clone_size: NA
cdr3_aa: CASSNQGNQPQHF
cdr3_nt: TGTGCCAGCAGTAATCAGGGGAATCAGCCCCAGCATTTT

v_call: TRBV18
j_call: TRBJ1-4
d_call: NA
clone_size: NA
cdr3_aa: CASSQDRPSLEEKLFF
cdr3_nt: TGTGCCAGCTCTCAAGACAGACCTTCCTTGGAAGAAAAACTGTTTTTT

v_call: TRBV7-2
j_call: TRBJ1-1
d_call: NA
clone_size: few
cdr3_aa: CASSLSPRDTEAFF
cdr3_nt: TGTGCCAGCAGCCTAAGCCCCAGGGACACTGAAGCTTTCTTT

v_call: TRBV6-6
j_call: TRBJ2-4
d_call: NA
clone_size: NA
cdr3_aa: CASSYISAVPKNIQYF
cdr3_nt: TGTGCCAGCAGTTATATTAGCGCGGTTCCCAAAAACATTCAGTACTTC

v_call: TRBV10-3
j_call: TRBJ2-7
d_call: TRBD1
clone_size: NA
cdr3_aa: CAIREGGFDEQYF
cdr3_nt: TGTGCCATCCGAGAAGGGGGCTTCGACGAGCAGTACTTC

v_call: TRBV5-1
j_call: TRBJ2-1
d_call: NA
clone_size: NA
cdr3_aa: CASSAREGQGAYNEQFF
cdr3_nt: TGCGCCAGCAGCGCCCGGGAGGGACAGGGAGCATACAATGAGCAGTTCTTC

v_call: TRBV29-1
j_call: TRBJ2-6
d_call: NA
clone_size: many
cdr3_aa: CSVYTGSGANVLTF
cdr3_nt: TGCAGCGTCTACACAGGGTCTGGGGCCAACGTCCTGACTTTC

v_call: TRBV29-1
j_call: TRBJ2-4
d_call: NA
clone_size: NA
cdr3_aa: CSVDTGSSSYGQYF
cdr3_nt: TGCAGCGTTGATACGGGTTCAAGCTCCTACGGGCAGTACTTC

v_call: TRBV7-9
j_call: TRBJ1-5
d_call: NA
clone_size: NA
cdr3_aa: CASSRADRPQHF
cdr3_nt: TGTGCCAGCAGCCGAGCAGACAGGCCCCAGCATTTT

v_call: TRBV5-1
j_call: TRBJ2-2
d_call: TRBD2
clone_size: few
cdr3_aa: CASSFGLASGELFF
cdr3_nt: TGCGCCAGCAGCTTTGGACTAGCCTCCGGGGAGCTGTTTTTT

v_call: TRBV9
j_call: TRBJ1-2
d_call: TRBD1
clone_size: NA
cdr3_aa: CASSAEPGQNYGYTF
cdr3_nt: TGTGCCAGCAGCGCTGAACCGGGACAGAACTATGGCTACACCTTC

v_call: TRBV2
j_call: TRBJ2-5
d_call: TRBD1
clone_size: few
cdr3_aa: CASIRDRGEEQYF
cdr3_nt: TGTGCCAGCATTAGGGACAGGGGCGAAGAGCAGTACTTC

v_call: TRBV25-1
j_call: TRBJ2-1
d_call: NA
clone_size: NA
cdr3_aa: CASRLRYNEQFF
cdr3_nt: TGTGCCAGCAGACTCAGGTACAATGAGCAGTTCTTC

v_call: TRBV12-3/TRBV12-4
j_call: TRBJ1-1
d_call: NA
clone_size: few
cdr3_aa: CASSLLGGAFF
cdr3_nt: TGTGCCAGCAGTTTATTGGGGGGCGCTTTCTTT

v_call: TRBV4-1
j_call: TRBJ2-1
d_call: NA
clone_size: NA
cdr3_aa: CASSQVGRAGPCNEQFF
cdr3_nt: TGCGCCAGCAGCCAAGTGGGTAGGGCAGGACCCTGCAATGAGCAGTTCTTC

v_call: TRBV5-1
j_call: TRBJ2-7
d_call: TRBD1
clone_size: few
cdr3_aa: CASRSNPGTEIYEQYF
cdr3_nt: TGCGCCAGCAGATCCAATCCCGGGACAGAAATTTACGAGCAGTACTTC

v_call: TRBV13
j_call: TRBJ2-3
d_call: NA
clone_size: NA
cdr3_aa: CASSLERLDTQYF
cdr3_nt: TGTGCCAGCAGCTTAGAAAGATTAGATACGCAGTATTTT

v_call: TRBV7-8
j_call: TRBJ2-3
d_call: TRBD1
clone_size: NA
cdr3_aa: CACSLDREADTQYF
cdr3_nt: TGTGCCTGCAGCTTGGACAGGGAGGCAGATACGCAGTATTTT

v_call: TRBV12-3/TRBV12-4
j_call: TRBJ2-4
d_call: TRBD1
clone_size: few
cdr3_aa: CASSLVWVGQGMGKNIQYF
cdr3_nt: TGTGCCAGCAGTTTAGTATGGGTCGGACAGGGTATGGGCAAAAACATTCAGTACTTC

v_call: TRBV29-1
j_call: TRBJ2-1
d_call: TRBD1
clone_size: NA
cdr3_aa: CSVARTGQETQFF
cdr3_nt: TGTAGCGTTGCCAGGACAGGCCAAGAGACCCAGTTCTTC

v_call: TRBV20-1
j_call: TRBJ2-7
d_call: NA
clone_size: NA
cdr3_aa: CSASGLVYEQYF
cdr3_nt: TGCAGTGCTAGTGGGCTAGTCTACGAGCAGTACTTC

v_call: TRBV7-9
j_call: TRBJ2-1
d_call: NA
clone_size: NA
cdr3_aa: CASSLGRRIEQFF
cdr3_nt: TGTGCCAGCAGCTTAGGGCGGCGTATTGAGCAGTTCTTC

v_call: TRBV9
j_call: TRBJ1-1
d_call: TRBD1
clone_size: NA
cdr3_aa: CASSVVGRGQMNTEAFF
cdr3_nt: TGTGCCAGCAGCGTAGTAGGAAGGGGGCAGATGAACACTGAAGCTTTCTTT

v_call: TRBV9
j_call: TRBJ2-1
d_call: TRBD2
clone_size: NA
cdr3_aa: CASSGDYYNEQFF
cdr3_nt: TGTGCCAGCAGCGGGGACTACTACAATGAGCAGTTCTTC

v_call: TRBV7-3
j_call: TRBJ1-1
d_call: NA
clone_size: NA
cdr3_aa: CASSSQPRDDTEAFF
cdr3_nt: TGTGCCAGCAGCTCCCAGCCTCGAGATGACACTGAAGCTTTCTTT

v_call: TRBV4-3
j_call: TRBJ2-1
d_call: TRBD2
clone_size: NA
cdr3_aa: CASSQDRGGGAYNEQFF
cdr3_nt: TGCGCCAGCAGCCAAGATCGGGGCGGGGGGGCCTACAATGAGCAGTTCTTC

v_call: TRBV12-3/TRBV12-4
j_call: TRBJ2-5
d_call: NA
clone_size: few
cdr3_aa: CASSLIPGVETQYF
cdr3_nt: TGTGCCAGCAGTTTGATTCCGGGGGTAGAGACCCAGTACTTC

v_call: TRBV5-1
j_call: TRBJ2-3
d_call: TRBD2
clone_size: NA
cdr3_aa: CASSYERGGSDTQYF
cdr3_nt: TGCGCCAGCAGCTACGAGCGGGGGGGCTCAGATACGCAGTATTTT

v_call: TRBV4-1
j_call: TRBJ2-5
d_call: NA
clone_size: few
cdr3_aa: CASSQDLRKGQYF
cdr3_nt: TGCGCCAGCAGCCAAGATCTAAGGAAGGGGCAGTACTTC

v_call: TRBV7-2
j_call: TRBJ1-1
d_call: NA
clone_size: NA
cdr3_aa: CASTVRAGLVNTEAFF
cdr3_nt: TGTGCCAGCACGGTCCGGGCCGGACTAGTGAACACTGAAGCTTTCTTT

v_call: TRBV4-1
j_call: TRBJ1-6
d_call: NA
clone_size: NA
cdr3_aa: CASSLTPGPARTPLHF
cdr3_nt: TGCGCCAGCAGCCTGACTCCGGGACCGGCTAGGACACCCCTCCACTTT

v_call: TRBV20-1
j_call: TRBJ1-5
d_call: NA
clone_size: NA
cdr3_aa: CSARGFRDQPQHF
cdr3_nt: TGCAGTGCTAGAGGTTTCAGGGATCAGCCCCAGCATTTT

v_call: TRBV6-2/TRBV6-3
j_call: TRBJ1-2
d_call: NA
clone_size: NA
cdr3_aa: CASSRPLIQDDGYTF
cdr3_nt: TGTGCCAGCAGTCGGCCCTTAATCCAGGACGATGGCTACACCTTC

v_call: TRBV28
j_call: TRBJ2-7
d_call: TRBD1
clone_size: many
cdr3_aa: CATSGTGFVAYEQYF
cdr3_nt: TGTGCCACCTCCGGGACAGGGTTCGTCGCCTACGAGCAGTACTTC

v_call: TRBV7-9
j_call: TRBJ2-5
d_call: NA
clone_size: once
cdr3_aa: CASSLSSWGETQYF
cdr3_nt: TGTGCCAGCAGCCTTAGCTCCTGGGGGGAGACCCAGTACTTC

v_call: TRBV7-2
j_call: TRBJ2-5
d_call: NA
clone_size: NA
cdr3_aa: CASSLGTVRKKETQYF
cdr3_nt: TGTGCCAGCAGCTTAGGGACAGTCCGGAAAAAAGAGACCCAGTACTTC

v_call: TRBV20-1
j_call: TRBJ2-7
d_call: TRBD2
clone_size: NA
cdr3_aa: CSARDLLSGGYEQYF
cdr3_nt: TGCAGTGCTAGAGATCTCCTGAGCGGGGGTTACGAGCAGTACTTC

v_call: TRBV7-2
j_call: TRBJ1-2
d_call: NA
clone_size: few
cdr3_aa: CASSYRTADGYTF
cdr3_nt: TGTGCCAGCAGCTACCGGACTGCGGATGGCTACACCTTC

v_call: TRBV6-5
j_call: TRBJ1-6
d_call: TRBD1
clone_size: NA
cdr3_aa: CASSSPGQGIRSPLHF
cdr3_nt: TGTGCCAGCAGTTCGCCGGGACAGGGGATTCGTTCACCCCTCCACTTT

v_call: TRBV7-6
j_call: TRBJ2-1
d_call: TRBD2
clone_size: NA
cdr3_aa: CASSPRASGGDSYNEQFF
cdr3_nt: TGTGCCAGCAGCCCCAGGGCTAGCGGGGGCGATTCCTACAATGAGCAGTTCTTC

v_call: TRBV6-2/TRBV6-3
j_call: TRBJ2-6
d_call: NA
clone_size: NA
cdr3_aa: CASSYGGWRGANVLTF
cdr3_nt: TGTGCCAGCAGTTATGGAGGGTGGCGCGGGGCCAACGTCCTGACTTTC